This TCR beta chain stems from a study of blood T cell repertoires in COVID-19. Study-level background: Acute and convalescent COVID-19 specimens originated in the United States, Italy and Spain.

As originally analysed: Estimated nucleated cell counts came from reference gene primer amplification. The repertoire was sequenced with immunoSEQ multiplex PCR; TCRdb's copy has only in-frame clones and lacks some. V, J and clone size were drawn from that table, and D and trimming were deduced from the DNA. This table holds hundreds of thousands of clones, more than 70% found once. Between the trimmed V and J ends, which lost 3 bases and 1 base, there was a span of 13 bases. Germline V gene data show CDR1 as SGHDT and CDR2 as YYEEEE. CDR3 length: 15 amino acids. One Seattle source followed patients from active infection through their disease course.

The chain joins TRBV5-6 to TRBJ1-1; D call uncertain. The receptor was derived from a woman aged 25 to 45 with COVID-19, enrolled during active disease. What was sequenced was peripheral blood. Here the CDR3 reads CASSWTEGGNTEAFF. CDR3 DNA: TGTGCCAGCAGCTGGACGGAGGGCGGGAACACTGAAGCTTTCTTT. Based on the CDR3 plus reference TRBV5-6 and TRBJ1-1, the full variable domain is DAGVTQSPTHLIKTRGQQVTLRCSPKSGHDTVSWYQQALGQGPQFIFQYYEEEERQRGNFPDRFSGHQFPNYSSELNVNALLLGDSALYLCASSWTEGGNTEAFFGQGTRLTVV.